This entry concerns a single T cell receptor beta chain. Its antigen is not known. This CDR3 is also generated by other DNA sequences in the sample. The data belong to a study of OX40 agonist ivuxolimab in advanced cancers. As for the study in general: Patients were treated with intravenous ivuxolimab, dosed at 0.01 to 10 mg/kg and infused every 2 weeks. Broader study findings: The study observed clonal expansion of CD4+ and CD8+ blood T cells by week 6 at 0.1 to 3.0 mg/kg.

Germline V gives CDR1 SGHRS, CDR2 YFSETQ. The CDR3 is 13 amino acids. V lost 4 bases to trimming and J lost 2 bases, with 7 bases between them. The method was immunoSEQ multiplex PCR; TCRdb's version includes in-frame clones alone and lacks a portion of them. The sample contains 65,000 to 85,000 clones, around 84% of which appear only once. The sequence was collected from an adult with an advanced solid tumor such as melanoma, head and neck, liver or kidney cancer. This chain connects TRBV5-1 to TRBJ1-3; D unresolved. Material: CD4+ or CD8+ T cells sorted from blood, obtained in a trial of the OX40 agonist ivuxolimab. CDR3 nucleotides: TGCGCCAGCAGCCGGGAAACTGGAAACACCATATATTTT. Its translation is CASSRETGNTIYF.